Many counts were recorded for the clone carrying this TCR beta chain. The antigen is undetermined. MiXCR, run by TCRdb on the reads, gives a single entry per CDR3 protein. The repertoire consists of approximately 260,000 distinct CDR3 sequences, with 17% occurring once and the leading ten covering over 40%. Germline assignment: CDR1 SEHNR and CDR2 FQNEAQ (reference sequence). CDR3 length equals 17 residues. With 5 bases clipped from V and 1 base from J, the junction kept 7 bases outside the gene matches. The data belong to a study of T cell repertoires in cytomegalovirus infection. Across the whole study: Through public TCR beta signatures, both CMV infection and matching HLA type were indicated.

Findings and limits, study-wide: Adding up the frequency of public TCR beta families identified people who carried CMV plus the relevant HLA. The response measured ex vivo was dominated by TCR beta clonotypes (HLA-C-restricted and CMV-specific).

What was sequenced was CD8+ T cells from PBMCs. The receptor was isolated from a human donor in good health (CMV status not recorded). Some clones in this sample may be carry-over from other donors' samples. The chain uses TRBV7-9 and TRBJ2-3, with 12 bases matching TRBD2. CDR3 bases: TGTGCCAGCAGCGGACTAGCGGGGTTGGCGGGCACAGATACGCAGTATTTT. Protein: CASSGLAGLAGTDTQYF.